This entry lists 20 T cell receptor beta chains sequenced from one sample in a study of shared T cell receptors in the human thymus. This table comes from immunoSEQ multiplex PCR, and its TCRdb copy is limited to in-frame clones, with some not included. The repertoire consists of hundreds of thousands of clones, with approximately 87% occurring once and the leading ten covering 0.0095% to 0.011%. The sample was also reused in another study, on human thymus T cells.

Source material: thymocytes. Receptor source: a boy younger than two with a congenital heart defect.

The genes are TRBV27 and TRBJ2-1; 14 bases map to TRBD2. The CDR3 has 18 residues. In germline, CDR1 is MNHEY, CDR2 SMNVEV (reference sequence). Trimming cost V 6 bases and J 7 bases; bases outside gene matches: 14. This chain's CDR3 is CASRPGLAGGQVYNEQFF. For the CDR3, the DNA is TGTGCCAGCAGACCTGGACTAGCGGGAGGCCAGGTATATAATGAGCAGTTCTTC.

The chain is built from TRBV6-6 and TRBJ1-2, with 9 nucleotides matching TRBD1. CDR3 size: 13 residues. After removal of 6 bases from V and 8 bases from J, the junction contained 7 bases not matched to a gene. CDR1 MNHNY and CDR2 SVGAGI come from the germline V gene (reference sequence). CDR3 amino acids: CASSPDRGGGYTF. The CDR3 coding sequence is TGTGCCAGCAGCCCGGACAGGGGTGGAGGCTACACCTTC.

This sequence joins TRBV4-3 and TRBJ2-7; possible D gene TRBD1, 6 bases. V was clipped by 0 bases and J by 4 bases, with 16 bases between them. The CDR3 extends over 16 amino acids. Germline lookup yields CDR1 LGHNA and CDR2 YSLEER. For the CDR3, the DNA is TGCGCCAGCAGCCAAGATTACAGGGCTCCCCCGTACGAGCAGTACTTC. This encodes CASSQDYRAPPYEQYF.

This clone was seen more than once but under ten times. The chain has TRBV10-3 and TRBJ1-3; maybe TRBD1 (6 bases). V was clipped by 5 bases and J by 0 bases, with 14 bases between them. CDR1 and CDR2 (germline): ENHRY, SYGVKD. The length of the CDR3 is 16 residues. CDR3 bases: TGTGCCATCAGTCACGACAGGAGACTCTCTGGAAACACCATATATTTT. Amino acid sequence: CAISHDRRLSGNTIYF.

This clone was seen a single time. The rearrangement uses TRBV5-1 and TRBJ2-1; 10 bases are a match to TRBD2. J lost 5 bases, V lost 4 bases, and 12 bases had no gene match. The CDR3 contains 17 residues. CDR1 and CDR2 from the germline V gene are SGHRS and YFSETQ. The CDR3 DNA reads TGCGCCAGCAGCCCTGTGGCTAGCGGGAGAATAGACAATGAGCAGTTCTTC. This encodes CASSPVASGRIDNEQFF.

The chain recombines TRBV27 with TRBJ1-2; TRBD1 is a possible D gene (6 bases). Germline-derived CDR1 and CDR2 are MNHEY and SMNVEV (reference sequence). The CDR3 totals 13 residues. V lost 5 bases to trimming and J lost 8 bases, with 15 bases between them. CDR3 DNA sequence: TGTGCCAGCAGTCCACAGGGTGTGGAGGGCTACACCTTC. It is translated as CASSPQGVEGYTF.

On this clone: Sequence at one end of the junction differs from germline and may be a read error. The chain couples TRBV18 to TRBJ2-5, with 7 nucleotides matching TRBD2. CDR1 is KGHSH, CDR2 LQKENI, per germline. The length of the CDR3 is 16 residues. CDR3 bases: TGTGCCCGCTCGAAACGAGGCGGGAGAAGCGAAGAGACCCAGTACTTC. As protein: CARSKRGGRSEETQYF.

The rearrangement joins TRBV7-9 to TRBJ1-2; D is uncertain. This CDR3 contains 12 residues. Per the germline V gene, CDR1 is SEHNR and CDR2 is FQNEAQ (reference sequence). As DNA, the CDR3 is TGTGTTACACGGCAGGTTGAATATGGCTACACCTTC. Translated, it gives CVTRQVEYGYTF.

J is TRBJ1-1 and V is TRBV28; 8 bases are shared with TRBD1. V shed 5 bases, J shed 5 bases, and the junction held 19 bases outside the gene matches. Germline CDR1 reads MDHEN; CDR2 reads SYDVKM. The CDR3 sequence is 18 residues long. CDR3 sequence: CASSPCRAGGDRSTEAFF. CDR3 coding DNA: TGTGCCAGCAGTCCCTGTCGGGCAGGGGGCGATAGGAGTACTGAAGCTTTCTTT.

This clone was observed once. This chain uses TRBV4-3 with TRBJ2-5; 10 bases line up with TRBD2. V was pared by 4 bases and J by 5 bases, with 16 bases of the junction left unmatched. Per germline, CDR1 LGHNA and CDR2 YSLEER. This CDR3 has 18 residues. CDR3 DNA: TGCGCCAGCAGCCGAAGGAGCGGGAGGGCCCACAAGCCGGAGACCCAGTACTTC. Translated, it gives CASSRRSGRAHKPETQYF.

In its sample, this clone was seen once. The rearrangement links TRBV19 to TRBJ1-2; 7 bases are a match to TRBD1. Germline assignment: CDR1 LNHDA and CDR2 SQIVND (reference sequence). V lost 5 bases, J lost 8 bases, and 5 bases stayed unmatched. There are 12 residues in the CDR3. The CDR3 coding sequence is TGTGCCAGTAGTGCCCGACAGGGAGGCTACACCTTC. It specifies CASSARQGGYTF.

The chain is built from TRBV4-2 and TRBJ2-7, with D perhaps TRBD2 (5 bases). V lost 1 base and J lost 2, with 12 bases in between. Germline V gene data show CDR1 as LGHNA and CDR2 as YNFKEQ. The CDR3 is 15 amino acids. CDR3 in DNA: TGTGCCAGCAGCCAAGGGGGAGAAGTTACCTACGAGCAGTACTTC. It codes for CASSQGGEVTYEQYF.

The chain employs TRBV5-8 and TRBJ2-7; tentatively, D is TRBD1 (5 bases). CDR3 size: 12 residues. V dropped 0 bases and J dropped 6 bases, with 7 bases sitting between them. The germline V gene has CDR1 SGHTS and CDR2 YDEGEE. The CDR3 region has the DNA TGTGCCAGCAGCTTGGAAAGGGGCGAGCAGTACTTC. As protein: CASSLERGEQYF.

J is TRBJ2-5 and V is TRBV7-6; TRBD2 aligns across 9 bases. Germline loops: CDR1 SGHVS, CDR2 FNYEAQ. The V and J ends lost 1 base and 6 bases, in that order; junction bases with no gene match: 12. This CDR3 region has 17 residues. The CDR3 DNA is TGTGCCAGCAGCTTAGGGGCGGGAGGGCTCGACGGGAAGACCCAGTACTTC. The encoded protein is CASSLGAGGLDGKTQYF.

V usage is TRBV7-8 and J usage is TRBJ1-1; D gene unclear. CDR1 is SGHVS, CDR2 FQNEAQ, per germline. The CDR3 totals 18 residues. V was clipped by 2 bases and J by 4 bases, with 23 bases between them. CDR3 in amino acids: CASSLYAVFVGQPTEAFF. The CDR3 coding sequence is TGTGCCAGCAGCTTATACGCCGTCTTCGTTGGGCAACCCACTGAAGCTTTCTTT. The whole variable domain, filled in from reference TRBV7-8 and TRBJ1-1, reads GAGVSQSPRYKVAKRGQDVALRCDPISGHVSLFWYQQALGQGPEFLTYFQNEAQLDKSGLPSDRFFAERPEGSVSTLKIQRTQQEDSAVYLCASSLYAVFVGQPTEAFFGQGTRLTVV.

The chain recombines TRBV10-1 with TRBJ2-2, with D tentatively TRBD1 (5 bases). Looked up from germline, CDR1 is WNHNN and CDR2 is SYGVQD (reference sequence). Deletions cut 8 bases from V and 7 bases from J, with 17 bases between. There are 14 residues in the CDR3. The DNA for the CDR3 is TGCGCCAGCGGATTAGACAGAGGCATCGGGGAGCTGTTTTTT. Amino acid sequence: CASGLDRGIGELFF.

The V gene is TRBV4-3, the J gene TRBJ2-3; 7 bases are shared with TRBD2. Trimming at V came to 0 bases and at J to 5 bases, leaving 14 bases not matched to a gene. The germline CDR1 and CDR2 sequences are LGHNA and YSLEER. The CDR3 contains 18 residues. This chain's CDR3 is CASSQDVAGDLKVDTQYF. In nucleotides, the CDR3 is TGCGCCAGCAGCCAAGATGTGGCGGGAGATTTAAAAGTAGATACGCAGTATTTT.

The gene calls are TRBV10-3 and TRBJ2-3, with D possibly matching TRBD1 (5 bases). V lost 2 bases and J lost 2, with 20 bases in between. CDR1 is ENHRY and CDR2 is SYGVKD in the germline V gene. There are 18 residues in the CDR3. For the CDR3, the DNA is TGTGCCATCAGTGAGGAGGCCCAGGGTGCGGCAACCACAGATACGCAGTATTTT. Its protein is CAISEEAQGAATTDTQYF.

This chain links TRBV5-6 with TRBJ1-1; the D gene is possibly TRBD1 (6 bases). This CDR3 comprises 18 residues. Trimming pared 1 base from V and 2 bases from J, leaving 21 bases between. Germline CDR1 reads SGHDT; CDR2 reads YYEEEE. The DNA for the CDR3 is TGTGCCAGCAGCTTGTTAACAGGGACGTTAAAAGGAAACACTGAAGCTTTCTTT. Its protein is CASSLLTGTLKGNTEAFF.

The chain recombines TRBV14 with TRBJ2-7, with no clear D. The CDR3 totals 16 residues. Trimming removed 0 bases from V and 4 bases from J, with 16 bases in between. Germline loops: CDR1 SGHDN, CDR2 FVKESK. CDR3 sequence (DNA): TGTGCCAGCAGCCAAGAGAGGTTACTCAATGGTTACGAGCAGTACTTC. Its protein is CASSQERLLNGYEQYF.